One and the same sample provided the 20 T cell receptor beta chains below, sequenced in a study of blood T cell repertoires in COVID-19. TCRdb keeps only in-frame clones here, not all; method: immunoSEQ multiplex PCR. The sample has some 96,000 clones, more than 75% seen once; the top ten hold around 13%. Sequencing was performed on peripheral blood. The receptors shown here come from a human donor in a cohort sampled during active COVID-19.

The J gene is TRBJ1-3, the V gene TRBV10-1, with D possibly TRBD1 on 5 matching bases. V was trimmed by 8 bases and J by 0 bases, leaving 8 bases between them. The CDR3 is 13 amino acids. Germline CDR1 WNHNN, CDR2 SYGVQD (reference sequence). The CDR3 DNA reads as TGCGCCAGCTCGACAGTCTCTGGAAACACCATATATTTT. Translating it yields CASSTVSGNTIYF.

The chain links TRBV5-1 to TRBJ2-7; 7 nucleotides match TRBD2. The CDR3 extends over 16 amino acids. Germline V CDR1 and CDR2: SGHRS, YFSETQ. V shed 3 bases, J shed 3 bases, and the junction held 12 bases outside the gene matches. The CDR3 region is CASSSHDSTSSYEQYF. CDR3 in DNA: TGCGCCAGCAGCTCCCACGACTCGACTAGCAGCTACGAGCAGTACTTC.

The chain couples TRBV7-2 to TRBJ1-2; no reliable D call. This CDR3 region has 18 residues. Trimming pared 0 bases from V and 0 bases from J, leaving 17 bases between. Germline assignment: CDR1 SGHTA and CDR2 FQGNSA. The DNA of the CDR3 is TGTGCCAGCAGCTTAGCTAACGTTCGGGGATTCACTAACTATGGCTACACCTTC. It translates to CASSLANVRGFTNYGYTF.

The chain couples TRBV6-1 to TRBJ2-3; TRBD2 agrees at 11 bases. V lost 2 bases to trimming and J lost 6 bases; unmatched junction nucleotides: 10. The V gene's germline CDR1 is MNHNS and CDR2 SASEGT. The CDR3 has 17 amino acids. The CDR3 DNA reads TGTGCCAGCAGTGAACACACACTAGCGGGAGAAGGTGATACGCAGTATTTT. Amino acids: CASSEHTLAGEGDTQYF.

The chain is built from TRBV2 and TRBJ2-5, with D tentatively TRBD1 (5 bases). The germline V gene encodes CDR1 SNHLY and CDR2 FYNNEI. The CDR3 is 13 amino acids. V lost 7 bases and J 1 base, leaving 10 bases between the germline ends. The CDR3: CASTSGSQETQYF. The CDR3 bases are TGTGCCAGCACGTCAGGGTCCCAAGAGACCCAGTACTTC.

The V gene is TRBV11-2, the J gene TRBJ2-3; 12 bases align to TRBD2. V was clipped by 5 bases and J by 10 bases; unmatched bases: 10. The CDR3 length is 15 residues. Germline V gene sequence: CDR1 SGHAT, CDR2 FQNNGV. The CDR3, as DNA: TGTGCCAGCAGCCGCACGCTAGCGGGGGGGCAGGCGCAGTATTTT. Translated: CASSRTLAGGQAQYF.

The V and J genes are TRBV6-6 and TRBJ1-6; D possibly corresponds to TRBD1 (5 bases). CDR1 is MNHNY and CDR2 is SVGAGI in the germline V gene (reference sequence). The CDR3 consists of 15 residues. With 7 bases removed from V and 6 bases from J, the gap between germline ends came to 16 bases. The CDR3, as DNA: TGTGCCAGCACGAGGGTGGGGGGGGTTAATTCACCCCTCCACTTT. Its translation is CASTRVGGVNSPLHF.

This clone was found once. CDR3 protein: CASSSLAGAKNEQFF. The CDR3 nucleotides are TGTGCCAGCAGCTCTTTAGCGGGGGCTAAGAATGAGCAGTTCTTC. The rearrangement joins TRBV7-9 to TRBJ2-1; the match to TRBD2 covers 9 bases. The CDR3 runs 15 residues. V shed 4 bases and J 7 bases; nucleotides not matched to a gene: 8. Germline values: CDR1 SEHNR, CDR2 FQNEAQ (reference sequence).

The chain carries TRBV15 and TRBJ1-4, with no clear D. The CDR3 runs 15 residues. CDR1 is LNHNV, CDR2 YYDKDF, per germline (reference sequence). V lost 0 bases and J 7 bases, leaving 12 bases between the germline ends. The CDR3 reads CATSRENGVGEKLFF. In nucleotides, the CDR3 is TGTGCCACCAGCAGAGAAAACGGGGTTGGTGAAAAACTGTTTTTT.

This clone was counted a single time. This rearrangement joins TRBV18 to TRBJ1-1; D call uncertain. CDR1 is KGHSH and CDR2 is LQKENI in the germline V gene. The germline V and J ends were trimmed by 1 base and 5 bases, with 5 bases remaining between them. CDR3 length: 12 residues. CDR3 nucleotides: TGTGCCAGCTCACCACGGGCAACTGAAGCTTTCTTT. It translates to CASSPRATEAFF. Full variable domain (remainder filled in from reference TRBV18 and TRBJ1-1): NAGVMQNPRHLVRRRGQEARLRCSPMKGHSHVYWYRQLPEEGLKFMVYLQKENIIDESGMPKERFSAEFPKEGPSILRIQQVVRGDSAAYFCASSPRATEAFFGQGTRLTVV.

V and J are TRBV7-8 and TRBJ2-3; TRBD1 aligns across 7 bases. CDR3 length: 15 amino acids. Germline CDR1 reads SGHVS; CDR2 reads FQNEAQ. Germline trimming cut 1 base from V and 5 bases from J; bases unmatched to any gene: 6. CDR3 sequence: CASSLGQGVGDTQYF. For the CDR3, the DNA is TGTGCCAGCAGCTTAGGACAGGGAGTCGGAGATACGCAGTATTTT.

The chain carries TRBV7-9 and TRBJ1-1; D remains ambiguous. Germline V lookup: CDR1 SEHNR, CDR2 FQNEAQ (reference sequence). The CDR3 extends over 13 amino acids. Trimming shortened V by 7 bases and J by 1 base, and 10 bases separated the two germline ends. The CDR3 sequence: CASNPDSNTEAFF. Written as DNA, the CDR3 is TGTGCCAGCAACCCCGACTCGAACACTGAAGCTTTCTTT.

The rearrangement links TRBV19 to TRBJ2-1; perhaps TRBD1 as D (6 bases). The V end was cut by 7 bases, the J end by 9 bases, with 16 bases between. Germline lookup yields CDR1 LNHDA and CDR2 SQIVND (reference sequence). The CDR3 runs to 13 residues. The CDR3, as DNA: TGTGCCAGTATCCCACCCAACAGGGCTGAGCAGTTCTTC. This codes for CASIPPNRAEQFF.

This rearrangement joins TRBV6-5 to TRBJ1-4; 9 nucleotides agree with TRBD1. The CDR3 has 14 residues. Germline V gene sequence: CDR1 MNHEY, CDR2 SVGAGI. The trim removed 4 bases at V and 8 bases at J, leaving 5 bases unmatched. Written as DNA, the CDR3 is TGTGCCAGCAGTTTGGACAGGGGAGGGGAAAAACTGTTTTTT. Its translation is CASSLDRGGEKLFF.

The chain uses TRBV19 and TRBJ2-5, with D possibly being TRBD1 (5 bases). V was pared by 5 bases and J by 3 bases, with 10 bases between. Germline assignment: CDR1 LNHDA and CDR2 SQIVND (reference sequence). The CDR3 covers 13 residues. DNA for the CDR3: TGTGCCAGTAGTTCAAGACAGAAAGAGACCCAGTACTTC. Translating gives CASSSRQKETQYF.

This sequence joins TRBV29-1 and TRBJ2-7, with 9 positions matching TRBD1. The CDR3 is made up of 14 amino acids. Trimming removed 4 bases from V and 2 bases from J; junction bases left unmatched: 6. The V gene's germline CDR1 is SQVTM and CDR2 ANQGSEA. The CDR3 bases are TGCAGCGTTGTGGGACGGACAGGGGCCTACGAGCAGTACTTC. It encodes CSVVGRTGAYEQYF.

The gene calls are TRBV4-3 and TRBJ1-2, with TRBD1 matching over 9 bases. Germline V gene lookup returns CDR1 LGHNA and CDR2 YSLEER. The V gene end was trimmed by 3 bases and the J gene end by 6 bases; junction bases not matched to a gene: 8. This CDR3 comprises 15 residues. CDR3 nucleotide sequence: TGCGCCAGCAGCCAGGGGACAGGGAGGGTGGATGGCTACACCTTC. This translates into CASSQGTGRVDGYTF.

The chain combines TRBV7-9 with TRBJ2-3; possibly TRBD2 for D (5 bases). Deletions cut 1 base from V and 6 bases from J, with 20 bases between. CDR3 length: 17 amino acids. Looked up from germline, CDR1 is SEHNR and CDR2 is FQNEAQ (reference sequence). CDR3 in amino acids: CASSLGLASGFFDTQYF. CDR3 nucleotides: TGTGCCAGCAGCTTAGGTTTAGCGTCCGGGTTTTTCGATACGCAGTATTTT. Based on the CDR3 plus reference TRBV7-9 and TRBJ2-3, the full variable domain is DTGVSQNPRHKITKRGQNVTFRCDPISEHNRLYWYRQTLGQGPEFLTYFQNEAQLEKSRLLSDRFSAERPKGSFSTLEIQRTEQGDSAMYLCASSLGLASGFFDTQYFGPGTRLTVL.

V usage is TRBV5-1 and J usage is TRBJ1-2; TRBD1 matches at 9 bases. The CDR3 totals 12 residues. V lost 4 bases to trimming and J lost 8 bases; unmatched junction nucleotides: 3. Germline V lookup: CDR1 SGHRS, CDR2 YFSETQ. CDR3 sequence (DNA): TGCGCCAGCAGCCCGGGGACAGGGGGCTACACCTTC. Translation gives CASSPGTGGYTF.

V and J are TRBV7-9 and TRBJ2-1; 8 bases are a match to TRBD2. CDR1 is SEHNR and CDR2 is FQNEAQ in the germline V gene (reference sequence). V gave up 5 bases and J gave up 1 base; unmatched junction bases: 13. This CDR3 has 18 residues. The CDR3 sequence: CASSPRAGGQDSYNEQFF. In DNA form, the CDR3 reads TGTGCCAGCAGCCCTCGGGCGGGGGGCCAGGATTCCTACAATGAGCAGTTCTTC.